Shown below are 8 T cell receptor beta chains from a single sample sequenced in a study of blood T cell repertoires in COVID-19. The method was immunoSEQ multiplex PCR; TCRdb's version includes in-frame clones alone and lacks a portion of them. The sample lists roughly 380,000 clones, roughly 77% seen once, with approximately 1% in the top ten. Sequencing used peripheral blood. Receptors originate from a human donor with acute or convalescent COVID-19. The donor label of this sample is uncertain.

The chain uses TRBV7-8 and TRBJ2-2, with a tentative D call TRBD1 (5 bases). CDR1 and CDR2 (germline): SGHVS, FQNEAQ. V lost 5 bases, J lost 0 bases, and 19 bases lay in between. This CDR3 spans 18 amino acids. Here the CDR3 reads CASSPPPGRAANTGELFF. DNA of the CDR3: TGTGCCAGCAGCCCCCCCCCAGGCAGGGCAGCGAACACCGGGGAGCTGTTTTTT.

This clone was seen a single time. The chain employs TRBV27 and TRBJ2-7; TRBD2 is a possible D gene (6 bases). This CDR3 is 14 amino acids long. Germline CDR1 and CDR2: MNHEY and SMNVEV (reference sequence). V lost 3 bases to trimming and J lost 3 bases, with 12 bases between them. The DNA for the CDR3 is TGTGCCAGCAGTTTGCAGGGACTCGACTACGAGCAGTACTTC. Protein sequence: CASSLQGLDYEQYF.

This chain uses TRBV5-1 with TRBJ1-5; 8 bases agree with TRBD1. V lost 7 bases and J lost 8; bases outside the gene matches: 8. The CDR3 length is 13 residues. Germline values: CDR1 SGHRS, CDR2 YFSETQ. The CDR3 loop is CASVRTGQEPQHF. CDR3 coding DNA: TGCGCCAGCGTTAGGACAGGGCAGGAGCCCCAGCATTTT.

The CDR3 DNA reads TGCAGCGCTACGGGACTAGCGGGAGGGCCGGGTGCTGGCTCTGGCGAGCAGTACTTC. Encoded protein: CSATGLAGGPGAGSGEQYF. The chain has TRBV29-1 and TRBJ2-7, with 16 bases matching TRBD2. The ends lost 7 bases at V and 6 bases at J; junction bases unmatched: 21. The germline V gene has CDR1 SQVTM and CDR2 ANQGSEA. The CDR3 is 19 residues long.

The rearrangement joins TRBV19 to TRBJ2-6, with TRBD2 matching 11 bases. J gave up 0 bases and V 7 bases, and 5 bases lay outside the gene matches. Looked up from germline, CDR1 is LNHDA and CDR2 is SQIVND (reference sequence). The CDR3 length is 17 residues. For the CDR3, the DNA is TGTGCCAGTACCCCGGGACTAGCGGACTCTGGGGCCAACGTCCTGACTTTC. This sequence encodes CASTPGLADSGANVLTF.

This sequence joins TRBV4-1 and TRBJ2-1; 13 positions match TRBD2. V trimming: 4 bases; J trimming: 6 bases; junction bases outside the gene matches: 6. Germline lookup yields CDR1 MGHRA and CDR2 YSYEKL. The CDR3 has 16 amino acids. CDR3 sequence reads: CASSRRTSGGANEQFF. CDR3 nucleotide sequence: TGCGCCAGCAGCCGCAGAACTAGCGGGGGGGCCAATGAGCAGTTCTTC.

This rearrangement joins TRBV21-1 to TRBJ2-7; the DNA was not compared with TRBD1, the D call given in the table. TRBV21-1 is designated a pseudogene. CDR3 size: 15 residues. As DNA, the CDR3 is TGTGCCAGCAGCAAACGGGGACAGGAGCCCTACGAGCAGTACTTC. This encodes CASSKRGQEPYEQYF.

This chain links TRBV5-1 with TRBJ2-5; D gene ambiguous. The CDR3 has 16 amino acids. V was shortened by 0 bases and J by 0 bases, with 12 bases between the two germline ends. From germline, CDR1 is SGHRS and CDR2 YFSETQ. CDR3 DNA sequence: TGCGCCAGCAGCTTGGGTTCTCAGGTAAACCAAGAGACCCAGTACTTC. Its translation: CASSLGSQVNQETQYF.